Listed below are T cell receptor beta chains from one sample, sequenced in a study of T cell responses to AZD1222 COVID-19 vaccine. Generated by immunoSEQ multiplex PCR, the TCRdb table keeps only in-frame clones and is missing some. Of fewer than 100,000 clones in the sample, nearly 90% were seen once. This specimen was peripheral blood, taken on day 0 of AZD1222 vaccination. These receptors came from an adult in good health. Each CDR3 is given with its conserved first and last residue. D genes are given only for firm matches. Size is stated for part of the rows, as once, few or many counts, or as a class when the clone is expanded.

15	NA	TRBV6-5	NA	TRBJ1-5	TGTGCCAGCAGCCCCAGGGATTCAGGCAATCAGCCCCAGCATTTT	CASSPRDSGNQPQHF
15	NA	TRBV4-3	NA	TRBJ1-4	TGCGCCAGCAGCCAAGACGGACAGTACATAGAAAAACTGTTTTTT	CASSQDGQYIEKLFF
14	NA	TRBV7-3	NA	TRBJ2-2	TGTGCCAGCAGGCGGGTGGGGCAGATCGGGGAGCTGTTTTTT	CASRRVGQIGELFF
13	NA	TRBV7-3	NA	TRBJ1-1	TGTGCCAGCAGCTCTGTCCCGGAGACTGAAGCTTTCTTT	CASSSVPETEAFF
16	NA	TRBV14	TRBD2	TRBJ2-4	TGTGCCAGCAGCCAACCCCGGGGGGAGGCCAAAAACATTCAGTACTTC	CASSQPRGEAKNIQYF
21	NA	TRBV4-1	TRBD2	TRBJ2-1	TGCGCCAGCAGCCAAGGACTCCCGGGACTAGCGGGGGGGGGCTCCTACAATGAGCAGTTCTTC	CASSQGLPGLAGGGSYNEQFF
19	NA	TRBV4-1	TRBD2	TRBJ2-3	TGCGCCAGCAGCCAAGCCCCCCTTCGTCCAGCGGGGGTCCGATATACGCAGTATTTT	CASSQAPLRPAGVRYTQYF
12	NA	TRBV10-3	NA	TRBJ1-6	TGTGCCGCCCGGGAGGGTAATTCACCCCTCCACTTT	CAAREGNSPLHF
14	NA	TRBV6-5	NA	TRBJ2-1	TGTGCCAGCAGTTACTCTCGGTCCTTCTACGAGCAGTTCTTC	CASSYSRSFYEQFF
13	few	TRBV6-2/TRBV6-3	NA	TRBJ1-1	TGTGCCAGCAGTAACTACAGGGATACTGAAGCTTTCTTT	CASSNYRDTEAFF
14	NA	TRBV3-1/TRBV3-2	TRBD2	TRBJ2-1	TGTGCCACAACCGGGACTAGCGGGGCCAATGAGCAGTTCTTC	CATTGTSGANEQFF
15	NA	TRBV3-1/TRBV3-2	NA	TRBJ1-6	TGTGCCAGCAATCCCATGGGCTACTCGAATTCACCCCTCCACTTT	CASNPMGYSNSPLHF
13	NA	TRBV2	TRBD1	TRBJ1-2	TGTGCCAGCAGTGGGGACAGGGTCTATGGCTACACCTTC	CASSGDRVYGYTF
12	NA	TRBV11-1	NA	TRBJ2-7	TGTGCCAGCAGCTTTTCATACTACGAGCAGTACTTC	CASSFSYYEQYF
14	NA	TRBV7-2	TRBD1	TRBJ2-5	TGTGCCAGCAGCGCCGGAGGGACAGGGGAGACCCAGTACTTC	CASSAGGTGETQYF
15	NA	TRBV18	NA	TRBJ1-4	TGTGCCAGCTCGTACGAACAGGGAGGGTATGAAAAACTGTTTTTT	CASSYEQGGYEKLFF
15	NA	TRBV2	TRBD2	TRBJ2-3	TGTGCCAGCACGGGGGGGTTAGATAGCACAGATACGCAGTATTTT	CASTGGLDSTDTQYF
13	NA	TRBV9	NA	TRBJ1-5	TGTGCCAGCAGCGCTGCAATGGATCAGCCCCAGCATTTT	CASSAAMDQPQHF
15	NA	TRBV27	NA	TRBJ1-1	TGTGCCAGCAGTTTCCACGGGCCGACTCCCACTGAAGCTTTCTTT	CASSFHGPTPTEAFF
14	NA	TRBV4-1	NA	TRBJ1-4	TGCGCCAGCAGCCAAGGGGAGCTTAATGAAAAACTGTTTTTT	CASSQGELNEKLFF
14	NA	TRBV7-2	TRBD2	TRBJ2-3	TGTGCCAGCAGCCCCGGGGGGGCCACAGATACGCAGTATTTT	CASSPGGATDTQYF
18	once	TRBV6-2/TRBV6-3	NA	TRBJ2-1	TGTGCCAGCAGTTATGGGCTACTCAAATTCGGCTCCTACAATGAGCAGTTCTTC	CASSYGLLKFGSYNEQFF
16	NA	TRBV24-1	NA	TRBJ2-2	TGTGCCACCAGTGACAGGACAGCCGCGAACACCGGGGAGCTGTTTTTT	CATSDRTAANTGELFF
15	NA	TRBV18	TRBD1	TRBJ2-5	TGTGCCAGCTCGCCCCTGACAGGGCAACAAGAGACCCAGTACTTC	CASSPLTGQQETQYF
15	once	TRBV6-5	TRBD1	TRBJ1-4	TGTGCCAGCAGCCTCAGGGGGACAGGGGGTGAAAAACTGTTTTTT	CASSLRGTGGEKLFF
14	NA	TRBV28	TRBD1	TRBJ2-5	TGTGCCAGCAGGCCGGGGACAGGGGGCGGAGGCCAGTACTTC	CASRPGTGGGGQYF
13	NA	TRBV13	NA	TRBJ1-2	TGTGCCAGCAGCCCAGGAGTGGACTATGGCTACACCTTC	CASSPGVDYGYTF
13	NA	TRBV2	NA	TRBJ1-2	TGTGCCAGCACTTTAGGACCGGGCCTCGGCTACACCTTC	CASTLGPGLGYTF
13	NA	TRBV5-4	NA	TRBJ1-2	TGTGCCAGCAGCTTGGAGACTGGCTGGGGCTACACCTTC	CASSLETGWGYTF
15	NA	TRBV3-1/TRBV3-2	TRBD1	TRBJ2-7	TGTGCCAGCAGCCAAGATGGGACAGGGAGCCACGAGCAGTACTTC	CASSQDGTGSHEQYF
15	NA	TRBV6-2/TRBV6-3	NA	TRBJ2-3	TGTGCCAGCAGCCAACCGGGTGAGGGCACAGATACGCAGTATTTT	CASSQPGEGTDTQYF
13	NA	TRBV5-1	TRBD1	TRBJ2-1	TGCGCCAGCCGTCAGGGGGCCCCTGGTGAGCAGTTCTTC	CASRQGAPGEQFF
15	NA	TRBV2	NA	TRBJ1-6	TGTGCCAGCAGTCCTACGGACAGCTATAATTCACCCCTCCACTTT	CASSPTDSYNSPLHF
12	NA	TRBV29-1	NA	TRBJ1-2	TGCAGCGTTGGCCAGATGTACTATGGCTACACCTTC	CSVGQMYYGYTF
14	NA	TRBV9	NA	TRBJ2-6	TGTGCCAGCACCGACCACTCTGGGGCCAACGTCCTGACTTTC	CASTDHSGANVLTF
14	NA	TRBV3-1/TRBV3-2	NA	TRBJ1-2	TGTGCCAGCAGCCAAGGGGCAGCAGCCTATGGCTACACCTTC	CASSQGAAAYGYTF
15	NA	TRBV5-5	NA	TRBJ1-5	TGTGCCAGCAGCCGATGGACAGATAGCAATCAGCCCCAGCATTTT	CASSRWTDSNQPQHF
13	NA	TRBV19	NA	TRBJ2-7	TGTGCCAGTAGTATGCAGGTCAGCTACGAGCAGTACTTC	CASSMQVSYEQYF
13	once	TRBV11-2	NA	TRBJ1-5	TGTGCCAGCAGCTCTCAGGGTCGTCAGCCCCAGCATTTT	CASSSQGRQPQHF
20	NA	TRBV4-2	TRBD1	TRBJ2-2	TGTGCCAGCAGCCAACCTCCGGGACAGGGGTATTCCGCGAACACCGGGGAGCTGTTTTTT	CASSQPPGQGYSANTGELFF
17	NA	TRBV18	NA	TRBJ1-3	TGTGCCAGCTCACCCCGCGACCCTATACGCTCTGGAAACACCATATATTTT	CASSPRDPIRSGNTIYF
14	NA	TRBV6-5	TRBD1	TRBJ1-6	TGTGCCAGCAGTTTTCGACAGGGTCCCTCACCCCTCCACTTT	CASSFRQGPSPLHF
14	once	TRBV2	NA	TRBJ1-5	TGTGCCAGCAGTGATCAGGAATTCCATCAGCCCCAGCATTTT	CASSDQEFHQPQHF
14	few	TRBV6-5	NA	TRBJ1-2	TGTGCCAGCAGCCCCGGGGCGGCTAACTATGGCTACACCTTC	CASSPGAANYGYTF
11	once	TRBV20-1	NA	TRBJ1-1	TGCAGTGCTAGGGGTAACACTGAAGCTTTCTTT	CSARGNTEAFF
17	NA	TRBV16	NA	TRBJ2-6	TGTGCCAGCAGCCAATCACGTGGGTCGCCTGGGGCCAACGTCCTGACTTTC	CASSQSRGSPGANVLTF
17	NA	TRBV7-3	TRBD2	TRBJ2-2	TGTGCCAGCAGCTCGACCCGGACTAGCCCAAACACCGGGGAGCTGTTTTTT	CASSSTRTSPNTGELFF
13	NA	TRBV12-3/TRBV12-4	NA	TRBJ2-7	TGTGCCAGCAGTTTTCAGGGCTCCTACGAGCAGTACTTC	CASSFQGSYEQYF
13	NA	TRBV12-3/TRBV12-4	NA	TRBJ2-7	TGTGCCAGCAGTTTTGCCAGAACCTACGAGCAGTACTTC	CASSFARTYEQYF
12	NA	TRBV11-1	NA	TRBJ2-7	TGTGCCAGCAGCGAAGCGTCCTACGAGCAGTACTTC	CASSEASYEQYF
15	few	TRBV13	TRBD2	TRBJ2-5	TGTGCCAGCAGCCAGGAGCGGGGGGGCTCCGAGACCCAGTACTTC	CASSQERGGSETQYF
19	NA	TRBV3-1/TRBV3-2	TRBD1	TRBJ1-6	TGTGCCAGCAGCCAAGTGCCCCAGTCGGCGGGACAGTATAATTCACCCCTCCACTTT	CASSQVPQSAGQYNSPLHF
15	NA	TRBV5-8	NA	TRBJ1-1	TGTGCCAGCAGAATCGAGGCCAGCGGAAACACTGAAGCTTTCTTT	CASRIEASGNTEAFF
13	NA	TRBV12-3/TRBV12-4	TRBD1	TRBJ2-2	TGTGCCAGCTTCGACAGGGTCACCGGGGAGCTGTTTTTT	CASFDRVTGELFF
13	NA	TRBV7-9	NA	TRBJ1-2	TGTGCCAGCAGCAGAGTCGCTAACTATGGCTACACCTTC	CASSRVANYGYTF
17	NA	TRBV4-3	NA	TRBJ1-2	TGCGCCAGCAGCCAAGATTCGGTAGGCTTACAAGACTATGGCTACACCTTC	CASSQDSVGLQDYGYTF
16	few	TRBV27	TRBD1	TRBJ1-6	TGTGCCAGCAGCCGGGGACAGGGCATCGGAAGTTCACCCCTCCACTTT	CASSRGQGIGSSPLHF
10	NA	TRBV12-3/TRBV12-4	NA	TRBJ1-1	TGTGCCAGCAGTTTAAATGAAGCTTTCTTT	CASSLNEAFF
18	NA	TRBV4-3	TRBD2	TRBJ2-1	TGCGCCAGCAGCCAAGAGGGGAGGGCTAGCGGGGGTGGTAATGAGCAGTTCTTC	CASSQEGRASGGGNEQFF